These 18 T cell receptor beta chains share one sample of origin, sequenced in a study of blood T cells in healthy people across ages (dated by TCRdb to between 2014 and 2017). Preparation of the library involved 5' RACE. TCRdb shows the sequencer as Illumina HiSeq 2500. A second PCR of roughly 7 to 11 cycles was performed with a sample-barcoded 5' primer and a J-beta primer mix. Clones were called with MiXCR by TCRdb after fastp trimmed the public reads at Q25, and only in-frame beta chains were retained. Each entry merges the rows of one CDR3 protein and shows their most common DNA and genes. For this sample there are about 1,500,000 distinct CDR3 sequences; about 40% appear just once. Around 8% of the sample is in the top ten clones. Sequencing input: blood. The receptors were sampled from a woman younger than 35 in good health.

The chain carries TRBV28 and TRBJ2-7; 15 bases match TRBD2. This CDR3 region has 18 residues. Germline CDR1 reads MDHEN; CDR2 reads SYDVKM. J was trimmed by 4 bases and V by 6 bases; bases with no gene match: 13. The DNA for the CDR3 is TGTGCCAGCAGAGAGGTTTCGGGACTAGCGGGAGGTCGGTACGAGCAGTACTTC. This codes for CASREVSGLAGGRYEQYF.

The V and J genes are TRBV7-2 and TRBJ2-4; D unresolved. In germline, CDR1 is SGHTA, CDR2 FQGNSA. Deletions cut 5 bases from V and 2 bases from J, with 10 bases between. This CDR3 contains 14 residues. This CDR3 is CASSGRNSKNIQYF. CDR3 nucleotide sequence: TGTGCCAGCAGCGGACGGAATTCCAAAAACATTCAGTACTTC.

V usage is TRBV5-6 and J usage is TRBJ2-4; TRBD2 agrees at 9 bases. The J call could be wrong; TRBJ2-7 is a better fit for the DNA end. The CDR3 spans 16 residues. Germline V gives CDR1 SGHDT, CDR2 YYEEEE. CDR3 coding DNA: TGTGCCAGCAGCTGGGGGGCTAGCGGGACCATCTACGAGCAGTACTTC. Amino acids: CASSWGASGTIYEQYF.

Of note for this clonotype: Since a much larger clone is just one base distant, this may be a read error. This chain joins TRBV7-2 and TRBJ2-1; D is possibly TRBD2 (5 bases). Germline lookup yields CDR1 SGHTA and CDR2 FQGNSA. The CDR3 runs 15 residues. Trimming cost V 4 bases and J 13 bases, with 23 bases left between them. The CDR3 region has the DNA TGTGCCAGCAGCTCACCCTCTGTGGGTGGGGAGACCCAGTTCTTC. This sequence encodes CASSSPSVGGETQFF.

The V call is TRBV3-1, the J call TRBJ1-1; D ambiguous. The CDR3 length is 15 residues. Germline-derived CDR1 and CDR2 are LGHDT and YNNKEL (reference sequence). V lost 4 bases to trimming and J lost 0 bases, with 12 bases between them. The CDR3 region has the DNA TGTGCCAGCAGCCGACTTGGGCGGATGAACACTGAAGCTTTCTTT. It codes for CASSRLGRMNTEAFF.

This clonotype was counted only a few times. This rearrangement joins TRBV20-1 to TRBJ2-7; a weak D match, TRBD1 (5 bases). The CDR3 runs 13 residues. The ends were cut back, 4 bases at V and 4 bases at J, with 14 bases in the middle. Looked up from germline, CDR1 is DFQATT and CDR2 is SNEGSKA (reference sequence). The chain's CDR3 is CSATQLRGYEQYF. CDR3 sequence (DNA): TGCAGTGCTACACAACTTAGGGGTTACGAGCAGTACTTC.

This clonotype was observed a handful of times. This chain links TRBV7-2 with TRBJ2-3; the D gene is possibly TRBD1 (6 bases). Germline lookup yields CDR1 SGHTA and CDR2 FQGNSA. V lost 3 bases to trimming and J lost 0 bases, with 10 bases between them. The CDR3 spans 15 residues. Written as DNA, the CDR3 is TGTGCCAGCAGCTTTGGACAGACTAGCACAGATACGCAGTATTTT. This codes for CASSFGQTSTDTQYF.

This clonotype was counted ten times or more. The CDR3 DNA reads as TGTGCCAGCAGTGAAAGGGACACCGGGGAGCTGTTTTTT. This sequence encodes CASSERDTGELFF. The genes are TRBV25-1 and TRBJ2-2; D gene unclear. Trimming stripped 2 bases from V and 3 bases from J, with 4 bases between. The length of the CDR3 is 13 residues. CDR1 MGHDK and CDR2 SYGVNS come from the germline V gene.

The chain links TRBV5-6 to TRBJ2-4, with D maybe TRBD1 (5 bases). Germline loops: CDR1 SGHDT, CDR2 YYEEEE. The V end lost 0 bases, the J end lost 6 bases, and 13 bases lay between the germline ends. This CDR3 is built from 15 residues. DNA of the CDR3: TGTGCCAGCAGCTTGGCCAGGGTCGGGCGAAACATTCAGTACTTC. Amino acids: CASSLARVGRNIQYF.

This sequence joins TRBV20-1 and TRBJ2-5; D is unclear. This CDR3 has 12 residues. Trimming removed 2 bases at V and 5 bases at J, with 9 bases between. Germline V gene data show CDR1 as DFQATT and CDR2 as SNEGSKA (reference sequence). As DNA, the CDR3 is TGCAGTGCTAGAACGCGCATGGAGACCCAGTACTTC. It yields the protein CSARTRMETQYF.

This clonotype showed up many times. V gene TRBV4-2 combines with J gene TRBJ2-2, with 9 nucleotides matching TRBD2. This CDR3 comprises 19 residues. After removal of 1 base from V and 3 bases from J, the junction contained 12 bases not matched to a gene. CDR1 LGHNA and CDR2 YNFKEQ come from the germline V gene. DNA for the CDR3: TGTGCCAGCAGCCAAGGGGGGCTAGCGGGAATTTCGGACACCGGGGAGCTGTTTTTT. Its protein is CASSQGGLAGISDTGELFF.

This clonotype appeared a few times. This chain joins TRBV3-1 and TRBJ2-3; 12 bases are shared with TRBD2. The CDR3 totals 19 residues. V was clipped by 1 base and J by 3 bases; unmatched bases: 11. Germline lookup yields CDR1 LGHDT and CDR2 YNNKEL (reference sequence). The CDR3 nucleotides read TGTGCCAGCAGCCAAGGAGGGATGGCTAGCGGGGGGGCAACAGATACGCAGTATTTT. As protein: CASSQGGMASGGATDTQYF.

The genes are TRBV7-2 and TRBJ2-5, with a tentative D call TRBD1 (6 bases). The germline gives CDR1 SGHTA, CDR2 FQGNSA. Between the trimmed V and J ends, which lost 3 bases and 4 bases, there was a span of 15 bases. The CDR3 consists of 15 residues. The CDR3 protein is CASSFKGEHVETQYF. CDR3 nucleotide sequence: TGTGCCAGCAGCTTTAAGGGGGAACATGTAGAGACCCAGTACTTC.

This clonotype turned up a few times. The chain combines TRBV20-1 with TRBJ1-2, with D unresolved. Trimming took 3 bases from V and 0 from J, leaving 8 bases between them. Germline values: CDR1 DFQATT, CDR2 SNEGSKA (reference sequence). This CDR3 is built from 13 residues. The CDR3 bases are TGCAGTGCTAGCCTAGGGCCTAACTATGGCTACACCTTC. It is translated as CSASLGPNYGYTF.

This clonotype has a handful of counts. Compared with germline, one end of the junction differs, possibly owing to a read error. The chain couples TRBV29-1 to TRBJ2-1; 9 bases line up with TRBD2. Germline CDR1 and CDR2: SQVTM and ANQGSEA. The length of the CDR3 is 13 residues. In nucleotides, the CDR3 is TGCAGCGGGGGGACTAGCTCCTACAATGACCAGTTCTTC. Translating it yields CSGGTSSYNDQFF.

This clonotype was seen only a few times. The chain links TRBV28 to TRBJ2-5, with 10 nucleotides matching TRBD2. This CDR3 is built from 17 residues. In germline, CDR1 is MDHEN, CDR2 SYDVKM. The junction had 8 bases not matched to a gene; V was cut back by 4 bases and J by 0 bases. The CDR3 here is CASSSKLAGLYQETQYF. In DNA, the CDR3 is TGTGCCAGCAGTTCCAAACTAGCGGGGCTATACCAAGAGACCCAGTACTTC.

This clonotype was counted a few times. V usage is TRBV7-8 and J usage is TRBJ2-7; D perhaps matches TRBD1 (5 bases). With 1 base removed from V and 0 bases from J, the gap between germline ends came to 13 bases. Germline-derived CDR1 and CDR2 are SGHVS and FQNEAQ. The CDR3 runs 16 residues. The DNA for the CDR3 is TGTGCCAGCAGCTTAGAAGCCGCAGGGTTCTCCTACGAGCAGTACTTC. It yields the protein CASSLEAAGFSYEQYF.

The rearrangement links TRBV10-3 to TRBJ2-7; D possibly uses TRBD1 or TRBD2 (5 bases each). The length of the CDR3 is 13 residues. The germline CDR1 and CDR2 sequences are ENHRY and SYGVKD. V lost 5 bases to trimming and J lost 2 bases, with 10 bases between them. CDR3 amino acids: CAISPGTTYEQYF. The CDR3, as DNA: TGTGCCATCAGTCCGGGGACCACCTACGAGCAGTACTTC.